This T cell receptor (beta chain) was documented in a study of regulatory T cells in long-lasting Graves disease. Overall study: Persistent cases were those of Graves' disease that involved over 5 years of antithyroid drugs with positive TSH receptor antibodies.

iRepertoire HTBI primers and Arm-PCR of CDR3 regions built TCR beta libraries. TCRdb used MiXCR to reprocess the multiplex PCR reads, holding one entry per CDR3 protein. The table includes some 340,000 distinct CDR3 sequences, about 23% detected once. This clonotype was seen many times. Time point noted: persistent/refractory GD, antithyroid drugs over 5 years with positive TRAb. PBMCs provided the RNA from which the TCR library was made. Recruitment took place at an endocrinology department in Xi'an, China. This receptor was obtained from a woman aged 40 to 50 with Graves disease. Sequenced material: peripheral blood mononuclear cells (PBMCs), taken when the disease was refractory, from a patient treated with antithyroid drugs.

The CDR3 loop reads CASSTQPGLAQETQYF. CDR3 coding DNA: TGTGCCAGCAGTACCCAACCGGGACTAGCACAAGAGACCCAGTACTTC. The chain carries TRBV6-1 and TRBJ2-5, with 9 positions matching TRBD2. Per germline, CDR1 MNHNS and CDR2 SASEGT. The length of the CDR3 is 16 residues. Trimming removed 5 bases from V and 2 bases from J; junction bases left unmatched: 9.